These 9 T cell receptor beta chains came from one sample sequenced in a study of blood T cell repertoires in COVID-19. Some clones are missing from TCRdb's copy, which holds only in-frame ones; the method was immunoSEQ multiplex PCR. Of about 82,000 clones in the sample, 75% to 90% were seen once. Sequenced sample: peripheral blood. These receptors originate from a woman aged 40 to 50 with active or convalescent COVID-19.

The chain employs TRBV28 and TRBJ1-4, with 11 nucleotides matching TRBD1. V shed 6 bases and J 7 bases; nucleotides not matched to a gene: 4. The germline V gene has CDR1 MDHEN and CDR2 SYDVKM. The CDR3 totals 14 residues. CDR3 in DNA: TGTGCCAGCAGCCGGACAGGGGGCGGTGAAAAACTGTTTTTT. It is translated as CASSRTGGGEKLFF.

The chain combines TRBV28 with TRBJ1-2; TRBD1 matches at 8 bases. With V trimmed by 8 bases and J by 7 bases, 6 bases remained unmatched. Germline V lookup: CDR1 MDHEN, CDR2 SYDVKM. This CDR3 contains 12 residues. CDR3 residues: CASVTGDFGYTF. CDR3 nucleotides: TGTGCCAGCGTGACAGGGGATTTTGGCTACACCTTC.

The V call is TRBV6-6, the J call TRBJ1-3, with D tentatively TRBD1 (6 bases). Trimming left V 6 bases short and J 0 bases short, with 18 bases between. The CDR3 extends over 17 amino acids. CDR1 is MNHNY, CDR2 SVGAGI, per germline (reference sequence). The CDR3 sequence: CASSRRQVPGSGNTIYF. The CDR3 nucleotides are TGTGCCAGCAGCCGACGACAGGTCCCAGGCTCTGGAAACACCATATATTTT.

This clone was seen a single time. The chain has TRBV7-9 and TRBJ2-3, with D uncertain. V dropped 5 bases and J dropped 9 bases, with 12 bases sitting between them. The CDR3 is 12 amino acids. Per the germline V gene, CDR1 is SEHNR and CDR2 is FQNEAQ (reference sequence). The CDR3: CASSPSARTQYF. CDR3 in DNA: TGTGCCAGCAGCCCGTCCGCTAGAACGCAGTATTTT.

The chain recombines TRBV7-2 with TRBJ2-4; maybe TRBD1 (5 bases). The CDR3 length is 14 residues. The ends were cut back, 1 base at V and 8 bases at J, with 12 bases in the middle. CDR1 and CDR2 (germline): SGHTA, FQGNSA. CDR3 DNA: TGTGCCAGCAGCTTAGGTACAGGAAAGCACATTCAGTACTTC. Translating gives CASSLGTGKHIQYF.

CDR3 protein: CASSPGSSNEKLFF. The CDR3 nucleotides are TGTGCCAGCAGTCCCGGGTCTTCTAATGAAAAACTGTTTTTT. The rearrangement uses TRBV28 and TRBJ1-4; D is unclear. The CDR3 has 14 residues. Germline CDR1 MDHEN, CDR2 SYDVKM. V lost 5 bases and J lost 3, with 10 bases in between.

The CDR3 region is CASSQGTGRQPQHF. As DNA, the CDR3 is TGTGCCAGCAGCCAAGGGACAGGGCGTCAGCCCCAGCATTTT. This chain uses TRBV4-2 with TRBJ1-5; 8 bases fit TRBD1. V was pared by 1 base and J by 6 bases, with 2 bases of the junction left unmatched. The V gene's germline CDR1 is LGHNA and CDR2 YNFKEQ. This CDR3 has 14 residues.

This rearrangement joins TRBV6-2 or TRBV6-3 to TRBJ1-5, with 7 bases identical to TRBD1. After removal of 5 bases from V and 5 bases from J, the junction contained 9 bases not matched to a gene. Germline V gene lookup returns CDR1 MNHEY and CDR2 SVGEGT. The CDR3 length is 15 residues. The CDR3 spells CASSPTGRGDQPQHF. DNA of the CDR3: TGTGCCAGCAGTCCGACAGGGCGGGGTGATCAGCCCCAGCATTTT.

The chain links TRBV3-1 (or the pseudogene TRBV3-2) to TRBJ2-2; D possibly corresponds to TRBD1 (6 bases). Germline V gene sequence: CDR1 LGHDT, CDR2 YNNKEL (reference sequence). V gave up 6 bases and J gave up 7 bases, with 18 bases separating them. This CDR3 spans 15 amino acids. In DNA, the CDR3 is TGTGCCAGCAGACCCATTGGGGAAGGGGGCGGGGAGCTGTTTTTT. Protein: CASRPIGEGGGELFF.